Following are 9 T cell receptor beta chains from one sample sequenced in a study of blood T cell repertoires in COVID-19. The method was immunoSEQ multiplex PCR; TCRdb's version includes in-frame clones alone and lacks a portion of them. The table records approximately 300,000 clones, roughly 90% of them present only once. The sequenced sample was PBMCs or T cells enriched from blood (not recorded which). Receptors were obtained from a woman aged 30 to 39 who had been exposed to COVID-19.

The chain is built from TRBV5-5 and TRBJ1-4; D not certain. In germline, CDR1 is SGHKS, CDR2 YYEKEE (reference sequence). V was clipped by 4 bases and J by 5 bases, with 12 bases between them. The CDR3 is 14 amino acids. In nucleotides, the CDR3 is TGTGCCAGCAGCCCGTATGTTTTCAATGAAAAACTGTTTTTT. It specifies CASSPYVFNEKLFF.

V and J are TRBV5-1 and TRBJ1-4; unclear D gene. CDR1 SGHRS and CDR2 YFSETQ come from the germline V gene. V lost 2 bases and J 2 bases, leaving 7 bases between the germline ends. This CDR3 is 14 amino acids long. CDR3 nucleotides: TGCGCCAGCAGCTTCAGCGCGACTAATGAAAAACTGTTTTTT. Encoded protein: CASSFSATNEKLFF.

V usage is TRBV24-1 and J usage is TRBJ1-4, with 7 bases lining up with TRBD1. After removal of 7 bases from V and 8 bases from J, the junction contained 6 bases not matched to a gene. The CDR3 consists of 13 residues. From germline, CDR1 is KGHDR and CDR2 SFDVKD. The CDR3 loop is CATSDRVSEKLFF. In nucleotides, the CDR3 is TGTGCCACCAGCGACAGGGTTAGCGAAAAACTGTTTTTT.

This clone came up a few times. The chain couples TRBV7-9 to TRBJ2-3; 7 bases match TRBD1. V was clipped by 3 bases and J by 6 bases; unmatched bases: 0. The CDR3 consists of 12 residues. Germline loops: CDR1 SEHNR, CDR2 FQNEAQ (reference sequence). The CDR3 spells CASSLDRDTQYF. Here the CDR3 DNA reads TGTGCCAGCAGCTTGGACAGGGATACGCAGTATTTT.

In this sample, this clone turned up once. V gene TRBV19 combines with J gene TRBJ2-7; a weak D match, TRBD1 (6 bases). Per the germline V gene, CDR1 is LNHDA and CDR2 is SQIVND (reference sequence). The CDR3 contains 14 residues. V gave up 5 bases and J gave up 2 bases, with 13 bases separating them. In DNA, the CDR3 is TGTGCCAGTAGTGAGGGGGTCTCAACCTACGAGCAGTACTTC. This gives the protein CASSEGVSTYEQYF.

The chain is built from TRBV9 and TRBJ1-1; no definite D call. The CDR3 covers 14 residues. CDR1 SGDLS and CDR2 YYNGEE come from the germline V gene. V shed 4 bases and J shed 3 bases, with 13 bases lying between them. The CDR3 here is CASSPSGRYTEAFF. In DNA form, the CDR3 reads TGTGCCAGCAGCCCTAGCGGGAGGTACACTGAAGCTTTCTTT.

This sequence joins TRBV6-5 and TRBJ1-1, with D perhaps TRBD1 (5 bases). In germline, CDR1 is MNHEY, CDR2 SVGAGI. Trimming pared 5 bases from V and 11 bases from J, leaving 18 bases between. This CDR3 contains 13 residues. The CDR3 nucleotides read TGTGCCAGCAGTCTAAGCGGGGGTTATGACGCTTTCTTT. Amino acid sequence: CASSLSGGYDAFF.

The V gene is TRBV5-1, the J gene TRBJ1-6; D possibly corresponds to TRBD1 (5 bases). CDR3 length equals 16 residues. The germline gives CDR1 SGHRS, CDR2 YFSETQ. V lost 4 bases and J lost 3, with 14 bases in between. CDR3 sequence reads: CASSPGLYDYNSPLHF. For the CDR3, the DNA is TGCGCCAGCAGCCCGGGACTCTACGACTATAATTCACCCCTCCACTTT. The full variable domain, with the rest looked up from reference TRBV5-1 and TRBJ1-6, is KAGVTQTPRYLIKTRGQQVTLSCSPISGHRSVSWYQQTPGQGLQFLFEYFSETQRNKGNFPGRFSGRQFSNSRSEMNVSTLELGDSALYLCASSPGLYDYNSPLHFGNGTRLTVT.

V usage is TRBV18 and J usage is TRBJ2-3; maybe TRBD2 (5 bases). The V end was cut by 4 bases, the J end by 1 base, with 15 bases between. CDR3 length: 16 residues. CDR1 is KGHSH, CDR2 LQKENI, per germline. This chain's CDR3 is CASSRGTRAGTDTQYF. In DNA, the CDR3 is TGTGCCAGCTCACGGGGAACTAGGGCGGGCACAGATACGCAGTATTTT. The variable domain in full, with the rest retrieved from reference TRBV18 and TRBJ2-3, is NAGVMQNPRHLVRRRGQEARLRCSPMKGHSHVYWYRQLPEEGLKFMVYLQKENIIDESGMPKERFSAEFPKEGPSILRIQQVVRGDSAAYFCASSRGTRAGTDTQYFGPGTRLTVL.